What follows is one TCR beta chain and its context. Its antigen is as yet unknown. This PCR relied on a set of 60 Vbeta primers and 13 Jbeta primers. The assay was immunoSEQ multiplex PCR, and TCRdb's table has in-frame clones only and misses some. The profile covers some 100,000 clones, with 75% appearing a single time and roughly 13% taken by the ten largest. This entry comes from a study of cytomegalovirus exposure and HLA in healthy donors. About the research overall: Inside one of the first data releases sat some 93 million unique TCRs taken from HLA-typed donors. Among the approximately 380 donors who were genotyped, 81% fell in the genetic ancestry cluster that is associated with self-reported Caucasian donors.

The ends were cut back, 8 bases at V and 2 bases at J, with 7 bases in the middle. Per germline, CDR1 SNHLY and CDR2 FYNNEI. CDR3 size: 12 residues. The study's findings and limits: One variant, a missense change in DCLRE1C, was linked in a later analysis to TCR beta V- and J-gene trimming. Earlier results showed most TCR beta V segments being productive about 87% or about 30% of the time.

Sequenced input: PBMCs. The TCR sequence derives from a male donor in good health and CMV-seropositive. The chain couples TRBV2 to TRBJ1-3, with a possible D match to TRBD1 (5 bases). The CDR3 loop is CASAGAGNTIYF. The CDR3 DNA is TGTGCCAGCGCGGGGGCTGGAAACACCATATATTTT. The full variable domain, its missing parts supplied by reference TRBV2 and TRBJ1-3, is EPEVTQTPSHQVTQMGQEVILRCVPISNHLYFYWYRQILGQKVEFLVSFYNNEISEKSEIFDDQFSVERPDGSNFTLKIRSTKLEDSAMYFCASAGAGNTIYFGEGSWLTVV.